What follows are 16 T cell receptor beta chains derived from one specimen sequenced in a study of CD8+CD57+ T cells in acquired aplastic anemia. Flow cytometry had shown expanded CD8+CD57+ cells in the patients chosen for sequencing. Both TCR beta VDJ combination and CDR3 sequence profiling were carried out. Genomic DNA was the template for this profiling. Via MiXCR, TCRdb re-called the reads, giving one row per CDR3 protein. The data show hundreds of thousands of distinct CDR3 sequences, more than 25% seen once. The sequenced material came from sorted CD4+, CD8+, or CD8+CD57+ T cells (not recorded which) from PBMCs. The receptor set was obtained from a human donor with aplastic anemia.

Worth noting for this clonotype: This may arise from a read error, as a much more abundant clone is one base away. The chain joins TRBV20-1 to TRBJ1-6; D may be TRBD1 (5 bases). CDR1 is DFQATT and CDR2 is SNEGSKA in the germline V gene (reference sequence). Between the trimmed V and J ends, which lost 0 bases and 8 bases, there was a span of 17 bases. This CDR3 is built from 16 residues. CDR3 nucleotides: TGCAGTGCTAGAGAAACGCGACAGTTCCGCTATTCACCCCTCCACTTT. Encoded protein: CSARETRQFRYSPLHF.

V usage is TRBV12-5 and J usage is TRBJ2-1; D gene uncertain. There are 11 residues in the CDR3. V dropped 5 bases and J dropped 8 bases, with 7 bases sitting between them. Germline V lookup: CDR1 LGHNT, CDR2 FRNRAP. The chain's CDR3 is CASGLGYEQFF. The CDR3 bases are TGTGCTAGTGGTCTAGGGTATGAGCAGTTCTTC.

The rearrangement joins TRBV13 to TRBJ1-6; TRBD1 might be the D (6 bases). The CDR3 consists of 18 residues. Between the trimmed V and J ends, which lost 5 bases and 9 bases, there was a span of 26 bases. Germline values: CDR1 PRHDT, CDR2 FYEKMQ (reference sequence). CDR3 in amino acids: CASSPFQKEGGFSSPLHF. The CDR3 DNA sequence: TGTGCCAGCAGCCCATTTCAGAAAGAGGGGGGATTTAGTTCACCCCTCCACTTT.

This clonotype was found a few times. A much larger clone sits a single nucleotide away, making a read error possible. This chain uses TRBV2 with TRBJ1-1; maybe TRBD1 (5 bases). The ends were cut back, 3 bases at V and 5 bases at J, with 10 bases in the middle. The CDR3 totals 13 residues. Germline assignment: CDR1 SNHLY and CDR2 FYNNEI. CDR3: CASSEGRRTEAFF. The CDR3 coding sequence is TGTGCCAGCAGTGAGGGACGGAGGACTGAAGCTTTCTTT.

This clonotype occurred many times. The chain has TRBV20-1 and TRBJ1-6; TRBD1 matches 11 bases. With 5 bases clipped from V and 8 bases from J, the junction kept 5 bases outside the gene matches. Germline loops: CDR1 DFQATT, CDR2 SNEGSKA (reference sequence). The CDR3 covers 14 residues. The CDR3 here is CSARGTGGDSPLHF. DNA for the CDR3: TGCAGTGCTCGTGGGACAGGGGGTGATTCACCCCTCCACTTT.

This clonotype was seen many times. The chain carries TRBV20-1 and TRBJ1-5; 7 bases agree with TRBD1. The V gene's germline CDR1 is DFQATT and CDR2 SNEGSKA (reference sequence). V shed 1 base and J 5 bases; nucleotides not matched to a gene: 8. CDR3 length: 15 residues. The CDR3 region has the DNA TGCAGTGCTAGAGTAATTGAGGGGGCCGATCAGCCCCAGCATTTT. This translates into CSARVIEGADQPQHF.

Details on this clonotype: This could be a read error, since a much larger clone is one nucleotide away. The genes are TRBV20-1 and TRBJ1-1; D ambiguous. The germline V gene encodes CDR1 DFQATT and CDR2 SNEGSKA (reference sequence). Trimming cost V 5 bases and J 5 bases, with 21 bases left between them. This CDR3 has 15 residues. The CDR3 is CSAHAASGSETEAFF. CDR3 bases: TGCAGTGCTCATGCTGCGTCTGGGAGCGAAACTGAAGCTTTCTTT.

This clonotype turned up a few times. The chain's CDR3 is CATSSLAWTDGYTF. CDR3 nucleotide sequence: TGTGCCACCAGCAGCTTGGCCTGGACGGATGGCTACACCTTC. The rearrangement joins TRBV15 to TRBJ1-2; D is unclear. CDR3 length: 14 residues. V was clipped by 3 bases and J by 6 bases, with 14 bases between them. The germline CDR1 and CDR2 sequences are LNHNV and YYDKDF (reference sequence).

This clonotype was recorded many times. This chain uses TRBV7-3 with TRBJ2-7, with TRBD2 identical over 7 bases. The germline V gene encodes CDR1 SGHTA and CDR2 FQGTGA. J was trimmed by 7 bases and V by 4 bases; bases with no gene match: 10. This CDR3 contains 14 residues. CDR3 in amino acids: CASSSPERGGEQYF. In nucleotides, the CDR3 is TGTGCCAGCAGCTCCCCGGAGCGGGGAGGAGAGCAGTACTTC.

In regard to this clonotype: This sequence may be a read error, since a much larger clone differs from it by one base. V gene TRBV20-1 combines with J gene TRBJ1-2; 7 bases map to TRBD1. CDR1 and CDR2 (germline): DFQATT, SNEGSKA (reference sequence). The trim removed 0 bases at V and 6 bases at J, leaving 7 bases unmatched. This CDR3 spans 14 amino acids. The CDR3 here is CSARDGRGRHGYTF. In nucleotides, the CDR3 is TGCAGTGCTAGAGACGGGAGGGGGCGGCATGGCTACACCTTC.

This clonotype was counted ten times or more. The J gene is TRBJ1-2, the V gene TRBV9; D is possibly TRBD1 (5 bases). CDR1 and CDR2 (germline): SGDLS, YYNGEE. CDR3 length: 18 residues. V was shortened by 2 bases and J by 5 bases, with 25 bases between the two germline ends. This chain's CDR3 is CASSVGGDLFTSAYGYTF. CDR3 in DNA: TGTGCCAGCAGCGTTGGCGGGGACCTTTTTACTAGTGCGTATGGCTACACCTTC. The full variable domain, completed using reference TRBV9 and TRBJ1-2, is DSGVTQTPKHLITATGQRVTLRCSPRSGDLSVYWYQQSLDQGLQFLIQYYNGEERAKGNILERFSAQQFPDLHSELNLSSLELGDSALYFCASSVGGDLFTSAYGYTFGSGTRLTVV.

Remarks on this clonotype: Its ends do not fully match the called genes, so a read error is possible. The V call is TRBV7-9, the J call TRBJ1-5; no clear D gene. Germline V gene data show CDR1 as SEHNR and CDR2 as FQNEAQ (reference sequence). The length of the CDR3 is 13 residues. DNA of the CDR3: TGCGCCAGCAGCCTACTCCCCAATCAGCCCCAGCATTTT. Translating gives CASSLLPNQPQHF.

This clonotype was counted at least ten times. The gene calls are TRBV10-1 and TRBJ2-3; D not certain. The germline V gene encodes CDR1 WNHNN and CDR2 SYGVQD (reference sequence). The ends were cut back, 4 bases at V and 4 bases at J, with 9 bases in the middle. This CDR3 has 13 amino acids. CDR3 DNA sequence: TGCGCCAGCAGTGGGACCTTGGCAGATACGCAGTATTTT. As protein: CASSGTLADTQYF.

With regard to this clonotype: This may stem from a read error, because a much larger clone lies one nucleotide away. The chain uses TRBV24-1 and TRBJ2-1, with D unclear. The CDR3 is 12 amino acids. Germline assignment: CDR1 KGHDR and CDR2 SFDVKD. V was shortened by 4 bases and J by 8 bases, with 8 bases between the two germline ends. CDR3 nucleotides: TGTGCCACCAGTGAAAGTTACTATGAGCAGTTCTTC. It yields the protein CATSESYYEQFF.

There are a few counts of this clonotype. This sequence joins TRBV2 and TRBJ1-2; D uncertain. V shed 5 bases and J shed 7 bases, with 14 bases lying between them. Germline loops: CDR1 SNHLY, CDR2 FYNNEI. CDR3 length: 13 residues. The CDR3 DNA reads TGTGCCAGCAGTTTGAGGGTGGGGTCTGGCTACACCTTC. Translation gives CASSLRVGSGYTF. The full variable domain, with the rest looked up from reference TRBV2 and TRBJ1-2, is EPEVTQTPSHQVTQMGQEVILRCVPISNHLYFYWYRQILGQKVEFLVSFYNNEISEKSEIFDDQFSVERPDGSNFTLKIRSTKLEDSAMYFCASSLRVGSGYTFGSGTRLTVV.

The J gene is TRBJ1-4, the V gene TRBV2; D is perhaps TRBD1 (5 bases). CDR1 and CDR2 from the germline V gene are SNHLY and FYNNEI. The germline V and J ends were trimmed by 2 bases and 10 bases, with 20 bases remaining between them. CDR3 size: 16 residues. CDR3 protein: CASSERGGQKGRKLFF. For the CDR3, the DNA is TGTGCCAGCAGTGAAAGGGGCGGACAAAAAGGCCGAAAACTGTTTTTT.